Presented here are 29 T cell receptor beta chains from one specimen sequenced in a study of response to subunit inactivated influenza vaccine. From the RT-PCR reads, TCRdb called clonotypes with MiXCR, one entry per CDR3 protein. This table has around 710,000 distinct CDR3 sequences, 14% appearing once. Sample: PBMCs from blood, taken roughly 2 weeks before vaccination. These receptors all stem from a man aged 45-65 years who received an inactivated influenza vaccine.

This clonotype was detected many times. CDR3 residues: CASSRGTSGNTGELFF. DNA of the CDR3: TGTGCCAGCAGCCGAGGGACTAGCGGGAACACCGGGGAGCTGTTTTTT. The chain joins TRBV7-7 to TRBJ2-2; 11 positions agree with TRBD2. The germline CDR1 and CDR2 sequences are SSHAT and FNYEAQ (reference sequence). V was clipped by 5 bases and J by 1 base; unmatched bases: 3. There are 16 residues in the CDR3. Complete variable domain (other parts from reference TRBV7-7 and TRBJ2-2): GAGVSQSPRYKVTKRGQDVTLRCDPISSHATLYWYQQALGQGPEFLTYFNYEAQPDKSGLPSDRFSAERPEGSISTLTIQRTEQRDSAMYRCASSRGTSGNTGELFFGEGSRLTVL.

The rearrangement uses TRBV5-6 and TRBJ1-3, with a weak D call TRBD1 (6 bases). CDR1 is SGHDT, CDR2 YYEEEE, per germline. V lost 4 bases and J 0 bases, leaving 14 bases between the germline ends. The CDR3 is made up of 16 amino acids. The CDR3 loop reads CASSVGQRRSGNTIYF. CDR3 DNA sequence: TGTGCCAGCAGCGTAGGACAGCGACGCTCTGGAAACACCATATATTTT.

This clonotype has just a few counts. This chain joins TRBV9 and TRBJ2-6; D remains unclear. Trimming took off 0 bases at V and 1 base at J, with 5 bases between the two ends. The CDR3 length is 15 residues. Germline CDR1 is SGDLS and CDR2 is YYNGEE. The CDR3 region is CASSVALSGANVLTF. DNA of the CDR3: TGTGCCAGCAGCGTAGCTCTTTCTGGGGCCAACGTCCTGACTTTC. The full variable domain, its missing parts supplied by reference TRBV9 and TRBJ2-6, is DSGVTQTPKHLITATGQRVTLRCSPRSGDLSVYWYQQSLDQGLQFLIQYYNGEERAKGNILERFSAQQFPDLHSELNLSSLELGDSALYFCASSVALSGANVLTFGAGSRLTVL.

The gene calls are TRBV12-3 or TRBV12-4 and TRBJ2-1, with D possibly called TRBD1 or TRBD2 (5 bases each). CDR3 length equals 12 residues. The ends were cut back, 2 bases at V and 16 bases at J, with 15 bases in the middle. CDR3: CASSLSRDVSFF. The CDR3 region has the DNA TGTGCCAGCAGTTTAAGCCGGGACGTAAGTTTCTTC.

This clonotype showed up many times. The V call is TRBV5-1, the J call TRBJ1-1; no definite D call. Per germline, CDR1 SGHRS and CDR2 YFSETQ. CDR3 size: 15 residues. Trimming stripped 1 base from V and 2 bases from J, with 12 bases between. The CDR3 coding sequence is TGCGCCAGCAGCTTGTTCGGCTTGGGAAACACTGAAGCTTTCTTT. Protein sequence: CASSLFGLGNTEAFF.

This clonotype was observed a few times. The chain uses TRBV5-1 and TRBJ2-1; D may be TRBD2 (6 bases). Trimming removed 3 bases at V and 6 bases at J, with 13 bases between. The CDR3 sequence is 14 residues long. Germline-derived CDR1 and CDR2 are SGHRS and YFSETQ. In DNA, the CDR3 is TGCGCCAGCAGCTCTTCGACTAGTTCCAATGAGCAGTTCTTC. Encoded protein: CASSSSTSSNEQFF.

This rearrangement joins TRBV6-1 to TRBJ1-4; no reliable D call. In germline, CDR1 is MNHNS, CDR2 SASEGT. V shed 6 bases and J shed 4 bases, with 9 bases lying between them. The CDR3 sequence is 13 residues long. The CDR3 here is CASRRANNEKLFF. The CDR3 bases are TGTGCCAGCAGAAGGGCAAATAATGAAAAACTGTTTTTT.

In its sample, this clonotype was seen a few times. The rearrangement links TRBV12-3 or TRBV12-4 to TRBJ2-7; D not certain. V was pared by 6 bases and J by 3 bases, with 12 bases between. The CDR3 has 13 residues. As DNA, the CDR3 is TGTGCCAGCAGAAAGGACCATGTCTACGAGCAGTACTTC. This codes for CASRKDHVYEQYF.

This chain connects TRBV6-2 or TRBV6-3 to TRBJ1-5; TRBD1 matches 11 bases. This CDR3 is 17 amino acids long. Losses at the gene ends were 5 bases for V and 1 base for J; bases not matched to a gene: 7. CDR1 is MNHEY and CDR2 is SVGEGT in the germline V gene. This CDR3 is CASSVGQGAGSNQPQHF. The CDR3 DNA reads as TGTGCCAGCAGTGTCGGACAGGGGGCGGGAAGCAATCAGCCCCAGCATTTT.

This clonotype was picked up many times. J is TRBJ2-5 and V is TRBV20-1; D unresolved. The germline CDR1 and CDR2 sequences are DFQATT and SNEGSKA (reference sequence). The length of the CDR3 is 13 residues. V gave up 5 bases and J gave up 3 bases, with 13 bases separating them. The CDR3 sequence: CSAPRTSKETQYF. The CDR3 DNA reads as TGCAGTGCTCCGAGGACGTCCAAAGAGACCCAGTACTTC.

As to this clonotype: Its ends do not fully match the called genes, so a read error is possible. This sequence joins TRBV12-3 or TRBV12-4 and TRBJ1-1; 9 bases fit TRBD1. CDR3 length: 15 amino acids. CDR3 in amino acids: CAGSLALTGGLGAFF. In DNA form, the CDR3 reads TGTGCCGGCAGTTTAGCGCTAACAGGGGGCTTGGGCGCTTTCTTT.

This clonotype was seen a single time. The V and J genes are TRBV28 and TRBJ2-1; 7 bases line up with TRBD2. The germline CDR1 and CDR2 sequences are MDHEN and SYDVKM. J lost 1 base, V lost 6 bases, and 9 bases had no gene match. The CDR3 sequence is 16 residues long. CDR3 sequence (DNA): TGTGCCAGCAGCCACAGCGGGATAAGGTCCTACAATGAGCAGTTCTTC. Translation: CASSHSGIRSYNEQFF.

This clonotype was counted between two and nine times. V gene TRBV20-1 combines with J gene TRBJ2-1; 9 positions agree with TRBD2. This CDR3 region has 14 residues. V lost 6 bases, J lost 2 bases, and 5 bases stayed unmatched. Germline V CDR1 and CDR2: DFQATT, SNEGSKA (reference sequence). The CDR3 sequence: CSAGGGRAYNEQFF. CDR3 bases: TGCAGTGCAGGGGGCGGGAGGGCCTACAATGAGCAGTTCTTC.

This clonotype was counted a few times. The chain recombines TRBV7-9 with TRBJ2-1, with TRBD1 matching over 9 bases. J gave up 6 bases and V 4 bases, and 10 bases lay outside the gene matches. The CDR3 totals 16 residues. CDR1 SEHNR and CDR2 FQNEAQ come from the germline V gene (reference sequence). For the CDR3, the DNA is TGTGCCAGCAGCTCCCTCTCCGGGACAGGGTTCAATGAGCAGTTCTTC. This encodes CASSSLSGTGFNEQFF.

There are a few counts of this clonotype. The chain links TRBV5-1 to TRBJ2-3; TRBD1 aligns across 8 bases. J was trimmed by 3 bases and V by 4 bases; bases with no gene match: 10. The V gene's germline CDR1 is SGHRS and CDR2 YFSETQ. This CDR3 has 16 residues. The CDR3 nucleotides are TGCGCCAGCAGCAGAACAGGGGGAGGAATAACAGATACGCAGTATTTT. It is translated as CASSRTGGGITDTQYF.

As concerns this clonotype: Mismatch with germline at one junction end may stem from a read error. The chain has TRBV29-1 and TRBJ2-7; 7 positions match TRBD1. Germline V CDR1 and CDR2: SQVTM, ANQGSEA. The CDR3 has 9 residues. CDR3 nucleotides: TGCAGAAAAAGTGCGGCAGGGGGTTTC. It is translated as CRKSAAGGF.

The chain employs TRBV3-1 and TRBJ2-1, with D unclear. V gave up 3 bases and J gave up 2 bases, with 14 bases separating them. CDR3 length: 16 amino acids. CDR1 is LGHDT and CDR2 is YNNKEL in the germline V gene (reference sequence). CDR3 residues: CASSHLSPRAYNEQFF. CDR3 sequence (DNA): TGTGCCAGCAGCCATCTTAGCCCCCGGGCCTACAATGAGCAGTTCTTC.

This clonotype was counted at least ten times. The chain uses TRBV7-9 and TRBJ1-1, with 8 bases identical to TRBD1. CDR3 length equals 15 residues. V shed 2 bases and J 5 bases; nucleotides not matched to a gene: 7. Germline CDR1 is SEHNR and CDR2 is FQNEAQ (reference sequence). CDR3 DNA sequence: TGTGCCAGCAGCTTAAGTCCAGGGGGCGGGACTGAAGCTTTCTTT. Translating gives CASSLSPGGGTEAFF.

This clonotype was recorded a few times. This chain uses TRBV7-9 with TRBJ1-1; the D gene is possibly TRBD1 (5 bases). The germline V gene has CDR1 SEHNR and CDR2 FQNEAQ (reference sequence). V was pared by 2 bases and J by 1 base, with 11 bases between. The CDR3 is 15 amino acids. Here the CDR3 reads CASSLPGPQNTEAFF. DNA for the CDR3: TGTGCCAGCAGCTTACCAGGGCCCCAGAACACTGAAGCTTTCTTT.

This clonotype was counted between two and nine times. The rearrangement uses TRBV20-1 and TRBJ2-5, with D unclear. Trimming stripped 5 bases from V and 5 bases from J, with 21 bases between. The CDR3 sequence is 15 residues long. Germline V gives CDR1 DFQATT, CDR2 SNEGSKA (reference sequence). CDR3 loop: CSARRQLVRAETQYF. CDR3 DNA sequence: TGCAGTGCTCGTCGTCAGCTAGTGCGTGCGGAGACCCAGTACTTC.

This clonotype came up a few times. For the CDR3, the DNA is TGCAGTGCTCCGACTAGCGGGAATTACAATGAGCAGTTCTTC. Encoded protein: CSAPTSGNYNEQFF. The V gene is TRBV20-1, the J gene TRBJ2-1, with TRBD2 matching over 11 bases. Germline assignment: CDR1 DFQATT and CDR2 SNEGSKA (reference sequence). CDR3 length: 14 residues. After removal of 5 bases from V and 4 bases from J, the junction contained 4 bases not matched to a gene.

This clonotype was found a few times. V usage is TRBV19 and J usage is TRBJ1-5, with 7 positions matching TRBD1. CDR1 LNHDA and CDR2 SQIVND come from the germline V gene (reference sequence). The J segment lost 7 bases and the V segment lost 3 bases, leaving 9 bases of the junction unmatched. This CDR3 has 15 amino acids. CDR3 loop: CASSIKTGSGQPQHF. DNA for the CDR3: TGTGCCAGTAGTATTAAGACAGGGTCGGGACAGCCCCAGCATTTT.

This clonotype occurred many times. The chain couples TRBV5-1 to TRBJ1-1; possible D gene TRBD1, 6 bases. Trimming removed 3 bases at V and 5 bases at J, with 17 bases between. The CDR3 consists of 15 residues. Germline V gene data show CDR1 as SGHRS and CDR2 as YFSETQ. CDR3 nucleotide sequence: TGCGCCAGCAGCTGGGGGGCGGGGCGCGAGACTGAAGCTTTCTTT. Amino acids: CASSWGAGRETEAFF.

The chain combines TRBV20-1 with TRBJ1-2; D remains ambiguous. The CDR3 contains 12 residues. Germline lookup yields CDR1 DFQATT and CDR2 SNEGSKA (reference sequence). The CDR3 here is CSEVRSNYGYTF. The CDR3 DNA follows: TGCTCAGAGGTCAGGTCTAACTATGGCTACACCTTC.

This clonotype has only a few counts. The J gene is TRBJ1-1, the V gene TRBV9; D possibly corresponds to TRBD1 (6 bases). The CDR3 loop spans 15 amino acids. V was shortened by 4 bases and J by 1 base, with 14 bases between the two germline ends. Per germline, CDR1 SGDLS and CDR2 YYNGEE. CDR3 sequence: CASSPRQVGNTEAFF. CDR3 coding DNA: TGTGCCAGCAGCCCTCGACAGGTGGGGAACACTGAAGCTTTCTTT.

The rearrangement uses TRBV29-1 and TRBJ2-3, with 7 bases fitting TRBD1. Germline V lookup: CDR1 SQVTM, CDR2 ANQGSEA. The V segment lost 4 bases and the J segment 3 bases; nucleotides outside the gene matches: 7. The CDR3 contains 14 residues. In DNA, the CDR3 is TGCAGCGTTGGGGCACAGGGGCAGACAGATACGCAGTATTTT. Its translation is CSVGAQGQTDTQYF.

The chain recombines TRBV29-1 with TRBJ1-2; 9 bases are a match to TRBD1. The trim removed 7 bases at V and 7 bases at J, leaving 1 base unmatched. The CDR3 is made up of 10 amino acids. The germline gives CDR1 SQVTM, CDR2 ANQGSEA. CDR3 in amino acids: CSADRGGYTF. CDR3 bases: TGCAGCGCGGACAGGGGTGGCTACACCTTC.

There are many counts of this clonotype. The rearrangement uses TRBV12-3 or TRBV12-4 and TRBJ2-2, with 9 positions matching TRBD1. Trimming removed 5 bases from V and 0 bases from J; junction bases left unmatched: 4. The CDR3 has 16 residues. CDR3 bases: TGTGCCAGCAGTACCACAGGGGGCGCGAACACCGGGGAGCTGTTTTTT. Its translation is CASSTTGGANTGELFF.

The rearrangement uses TRBV11-2 and TRBJ2-1, with 10 nucleotides matching TRBD2. The V gene end was trimmed by 1 base and the J gene end by 1 base; junction bases not matched to a gene: 22. Germline loops: CDR1 SGHAT, CDR2 FQNNGV. The CDR3 is made up of 23 amino acids. Written as DNA, the CDR3 is TGTGCCAGCAGCTTAGTCTTTTTGTCGGTGCCTAGCGGGAGTGCAGGGTCCTACAATGAGCAGTTCTTC. Translating gives CASSLVFLSVPSGSAGSYNEQFF.